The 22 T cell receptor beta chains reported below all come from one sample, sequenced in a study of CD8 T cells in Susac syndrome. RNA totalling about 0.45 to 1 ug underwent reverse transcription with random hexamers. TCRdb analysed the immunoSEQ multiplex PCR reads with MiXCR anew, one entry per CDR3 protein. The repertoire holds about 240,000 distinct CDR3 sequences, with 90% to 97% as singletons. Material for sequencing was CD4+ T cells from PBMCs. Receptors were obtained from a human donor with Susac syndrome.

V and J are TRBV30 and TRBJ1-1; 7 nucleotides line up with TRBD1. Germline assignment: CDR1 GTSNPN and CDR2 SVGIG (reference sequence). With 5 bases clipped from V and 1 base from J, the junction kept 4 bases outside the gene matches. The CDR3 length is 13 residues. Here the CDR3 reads CAWAGTANTEAFF. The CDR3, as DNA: TGTGCCTGGGCCGGGACAGCGAACACTGAAGCTTTCTTT.

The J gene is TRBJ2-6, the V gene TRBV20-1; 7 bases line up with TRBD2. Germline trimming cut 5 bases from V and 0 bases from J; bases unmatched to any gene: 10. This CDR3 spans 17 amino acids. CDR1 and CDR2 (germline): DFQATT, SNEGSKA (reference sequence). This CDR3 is CSAYWGGQGSGANVLTF. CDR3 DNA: TGCAGTGCTTATTGGGGGGGTCAAGGCTCTGGGGCCAACGTCCTGACTTTC.

This chain's CDR3 is CASSLRKIYGYTF. CDR3 in DNA: TGTGCCAGCAGTTTAAGAAAGATCTATGGCTACACCTTC. V is TRBV12-3 or TRBV12-4 and J is TRBJ1-2; D remains unclear. This CDR3 is built from 13 residues. The ends were cut back, 2 bases at V and 4 bases at J, with 8 bases in the middle.

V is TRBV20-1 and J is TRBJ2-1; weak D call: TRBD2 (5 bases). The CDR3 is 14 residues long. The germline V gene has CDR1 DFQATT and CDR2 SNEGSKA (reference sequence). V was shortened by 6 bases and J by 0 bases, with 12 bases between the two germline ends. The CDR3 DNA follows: TGCAGTGCCGAAAGCGGTAACTCCTACAATGAGCAGTTCTTC. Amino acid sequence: CSAESGNSYNEQFF.

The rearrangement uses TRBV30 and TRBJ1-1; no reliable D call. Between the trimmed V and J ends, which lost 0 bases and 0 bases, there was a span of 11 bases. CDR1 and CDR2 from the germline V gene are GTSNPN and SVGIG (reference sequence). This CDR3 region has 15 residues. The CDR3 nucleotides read TGTGCCTGGAGTGTACCCCCCGGCATGAACACTGAAGCTTTCTTT. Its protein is CAWSVPPGMNTEAFF.

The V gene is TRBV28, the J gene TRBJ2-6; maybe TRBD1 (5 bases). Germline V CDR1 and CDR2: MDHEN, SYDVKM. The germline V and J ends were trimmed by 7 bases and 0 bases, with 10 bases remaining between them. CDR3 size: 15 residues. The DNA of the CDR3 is TGTGCCAGCATAAACACAGGCTCTGGGGCCAACGTCCTGACTTTC. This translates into CASINTGSGANVLTF.

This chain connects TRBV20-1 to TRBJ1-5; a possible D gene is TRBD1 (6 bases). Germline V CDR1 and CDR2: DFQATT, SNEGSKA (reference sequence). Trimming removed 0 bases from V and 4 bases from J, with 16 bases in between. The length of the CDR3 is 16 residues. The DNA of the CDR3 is TGCAGTGCTAGAGATCCACAGGGAGGGACTAATCAGCCCCAGCATTTT. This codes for CSARDPQGGTNQPQHF.

CDR3 region: CATRRLVGAVGGYTF. In nucleotides, the CDR3 is TGTGCCACCAGGCGTCTCGTGGGGGCGGTTGGTGGCTACACCTTC. The gene calls are TRBV27 and TRBJ1-2, with a tentative D call TRBD1 (6 bases). The V end was cut by 10 bases, the J end by 7 bases, with 25 bases between. CDR3 length: 15 amino acids. Germline lookup yields CDR1 MNHEY and CDR2 SMNVEV (reference sequence).

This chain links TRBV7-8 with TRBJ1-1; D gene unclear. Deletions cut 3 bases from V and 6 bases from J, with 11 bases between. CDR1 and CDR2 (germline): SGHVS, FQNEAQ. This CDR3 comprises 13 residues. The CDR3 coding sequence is TGTGCCAGCAGCTTTGAGTGGATCCCTGAAGCTTTCTTT. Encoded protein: CASSFEWIPEAFF. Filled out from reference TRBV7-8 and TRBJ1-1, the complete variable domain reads GAGVSQSPRYKVAKRGQDVALRCDPISGHVSLFWYQQALGQGPEFLTYFQNEAQLDKSGLPSDRFFAERPEGSVSTLKIQRTQQEDSAVYLCASSFEWIPEAFFGQGTRLTVV.

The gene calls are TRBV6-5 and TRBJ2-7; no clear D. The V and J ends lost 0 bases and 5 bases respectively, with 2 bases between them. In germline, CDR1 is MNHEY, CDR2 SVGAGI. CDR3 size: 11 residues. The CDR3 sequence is CASSYSHEQYF. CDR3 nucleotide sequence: TGTGCCAGCAGTTACTCGCACGAGCAGTACTTC.

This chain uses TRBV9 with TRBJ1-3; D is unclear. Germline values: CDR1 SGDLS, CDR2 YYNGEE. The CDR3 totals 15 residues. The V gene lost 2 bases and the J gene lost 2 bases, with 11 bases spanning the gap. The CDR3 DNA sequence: TGTGCCAGCAGCGTCGGGAACCTTCCTGGAAACACCATATATTTT. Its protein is CASSVGNLPGNTIYF. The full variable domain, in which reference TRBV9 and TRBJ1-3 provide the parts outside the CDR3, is DSGVTQTPKHLITATGQRVTLRCSPRSGDLSVYWYQQSLDQGLQFLIQYYNGEERAKGNILERFSAQQFPDLHSELNLSSLELGDSALYFCASSVGNLPGNTIYFGEGSWLTVV.

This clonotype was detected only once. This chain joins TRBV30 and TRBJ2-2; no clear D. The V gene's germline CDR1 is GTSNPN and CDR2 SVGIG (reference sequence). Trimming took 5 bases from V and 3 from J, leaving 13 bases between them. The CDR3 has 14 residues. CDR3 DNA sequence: TGTGCCTGGGCTCCCGACTCCTACACCGGGGAGCTGTTTTTT. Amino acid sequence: CAWAPDSYTGELFF.

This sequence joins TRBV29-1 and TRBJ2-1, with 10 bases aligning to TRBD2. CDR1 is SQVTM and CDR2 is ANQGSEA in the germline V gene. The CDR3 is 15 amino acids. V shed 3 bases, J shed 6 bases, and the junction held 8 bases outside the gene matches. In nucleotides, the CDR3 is TGCAGCGTTGACATCGGGACTAGCGTTTTCAATGAGCAGTTCTTC. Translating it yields CSVDIGTSVFNEQFF.

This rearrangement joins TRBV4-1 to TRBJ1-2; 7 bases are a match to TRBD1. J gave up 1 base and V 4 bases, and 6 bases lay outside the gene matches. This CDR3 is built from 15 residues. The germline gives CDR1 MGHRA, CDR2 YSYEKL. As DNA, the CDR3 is TGCGCCAGCAGCCGGGGGACAGATTTTAACTATGGCTACACCTTC. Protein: CASSRGTDFNYGYTF.

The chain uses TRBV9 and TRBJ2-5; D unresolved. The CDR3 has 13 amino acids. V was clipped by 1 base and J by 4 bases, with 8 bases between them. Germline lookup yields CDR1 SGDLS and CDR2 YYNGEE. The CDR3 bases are TGTGCCAGCAGCGTACTTTCGGGAGAGACCCAGTACTTC. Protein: CASSVLSGETQYF.

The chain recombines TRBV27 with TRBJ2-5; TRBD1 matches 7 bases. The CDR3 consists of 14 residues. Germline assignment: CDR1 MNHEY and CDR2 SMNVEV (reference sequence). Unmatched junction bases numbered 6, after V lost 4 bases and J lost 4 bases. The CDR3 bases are TGTGCCAGCAGTTCCAGACAGGGTTCAGAGACCCAGTACTTC. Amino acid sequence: CASSSRQGSETQYF.

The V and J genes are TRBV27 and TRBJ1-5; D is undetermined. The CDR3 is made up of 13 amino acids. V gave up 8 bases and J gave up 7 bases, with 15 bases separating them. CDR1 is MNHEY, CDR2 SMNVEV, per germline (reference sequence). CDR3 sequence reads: CASRRAGGQPQHF. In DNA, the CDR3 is TGTGCCAGCCGGCGTGCGGGAGGACAGCCCCAGCATTTT.

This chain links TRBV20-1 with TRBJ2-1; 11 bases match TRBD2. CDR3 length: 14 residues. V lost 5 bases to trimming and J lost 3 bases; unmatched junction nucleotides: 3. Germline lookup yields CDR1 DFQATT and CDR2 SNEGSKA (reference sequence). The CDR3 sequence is CSAVTSGVYNEQFF. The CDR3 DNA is TGCAGTGCTGTGACTAGCGGGGTCTACAATGAGCAGTTCTTC.

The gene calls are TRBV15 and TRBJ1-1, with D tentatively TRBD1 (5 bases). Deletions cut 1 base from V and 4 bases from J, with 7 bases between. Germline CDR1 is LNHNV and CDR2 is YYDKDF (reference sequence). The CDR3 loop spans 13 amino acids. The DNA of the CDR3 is TGTGCCACCAGCAGAGTGGGGGGCACTGAAGCTTTCTTT. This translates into CATSRVGGTEAFF.

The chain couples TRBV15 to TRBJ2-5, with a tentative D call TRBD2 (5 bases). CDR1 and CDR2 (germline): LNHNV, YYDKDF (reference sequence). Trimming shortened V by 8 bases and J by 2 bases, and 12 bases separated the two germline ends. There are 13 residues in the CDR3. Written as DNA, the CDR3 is TGTGCCACCTTTAGAGGGCCGCAAGAGACCCAGTACTTC. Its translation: CATFRGPQETQYF.

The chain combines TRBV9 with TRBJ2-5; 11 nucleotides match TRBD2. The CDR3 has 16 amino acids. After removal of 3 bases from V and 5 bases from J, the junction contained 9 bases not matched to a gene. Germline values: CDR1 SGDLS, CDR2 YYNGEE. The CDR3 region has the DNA TGTGCCAGCAGCGGAAGTAGCGGGAGGGCCAGGGAGACCCAGTACTTC. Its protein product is CASSGSSGRARETQYF.

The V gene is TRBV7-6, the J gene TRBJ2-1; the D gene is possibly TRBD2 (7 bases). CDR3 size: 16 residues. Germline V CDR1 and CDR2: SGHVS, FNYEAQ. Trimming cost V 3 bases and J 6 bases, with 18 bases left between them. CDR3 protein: CASSFGGLAESNEQFF. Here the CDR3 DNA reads TGTGCCAGCAGCTTCGGGGGGCTAGCGGAGTCCAATGAGCAGTTCTTC.